Each of the 3 T cell receptor beta chains below was sequenced from the same sample in a study of blood T cell repertoires in COVID-19. The protocol was immunoSEQ multiplex PCR, while the TCRdb copy is restricted to in-frame clones and leaves out a portion. Found here are 150,000 to 200,000 clones, about 83% of them singletons; the top ten hold around 12%. Sequenced sample: peripheral blood. All receptors derive from a woman in her 70s with COVID-19, enrolled during active disease.

The chain recombines TRBV19 with TRBJ1-6; D is uncertain. The CDR3 is 13 amino acids. Germline V gene data show CDR1 as LNHDA and CDR2 as SQIVND (reference sequence). V was pared by 3 bases and J by 10 bases, with 10 bases between. CDR3 DNA: TGTGCCAGTAGTATGGTCCTCCGGTCACCCCTCCACTTT. Its translation: CASSMVLRSPLHF.

This clone was seen just once. The J gene is TRBJ2-7, the V gene TRBV7-2; 11 nucleotides line up with TRBD2. The CDR3 is 15 residues long. CDR1 and CDR2 from the germline V gene are SGHTA and FQGNSA. Trimming at V came to 3 bases and at J to 5 bases, leaving 6 bases not matched to a gene. DNA for the CDR3: TGTGCCAGCAGCTTTATGACTAGCGGGGAACACGAGCAGTACTTC. Translation gives CASSFMTSGEHEQYF.

A few counts support this clone. CDR3 DNA: TGCGCCAGCAGCCAAGACGACGGGGCCTACGAGCAGTACTTC. This codes for CASSQDDGAYEQYF. The chain uses TRBV4-3 and TRBJ2-7, with D tentatively TRBD2 (5 bases). V shed 0 bases and J shed 2 bases, with 8 bases lying between them. CDR3 length equals 14 residues. Looked up from germline, CDR1 is LGHNA and CDR2 is YSLEER.